The following is a T cell receptor beta chain sequence with its context. This entry belongs to a study of blood T cell repertoires in COVID-19. Background on the study: Acute and convalescent COVID-19 specimens originated in the United States, Italy and Spain. Sample material is recorded as cDNA or gDNA derived from T cells, B-cell-depleted T cells, or PBMCs.

Per germline, CDR1 MDHEN and CDR2 SYDVKM. The V gene lost 3 bases and the J gene lost 2 bases, with 10 bases spanning the gap. CDR3 length: 14 residues. Original data processing: Amplification with reference gene primers provided the estimates of nucleated cell counts. Method: immunoSEQ multiplex PCR; TCRdb's copy keeps in-frame clones and lacks some. That table furnishes V, J and clone size, whereas the DNA furnished D and trimming. The repertoire holds about 230,000 clones, about 83% seen once, with around 6% in the top ten. This receptor was identified in a man older than 75 with acute or convalescent COVID-19. The V call is TRBV28, the J call TRBJ1-1, with no clear D. The sample taken for sequencing was peripheral blood. The CDR3 region is CASSLVGSNTEAFF. As DNA, the CDR3 is TGTGCCAGCAGTTTGGTGGGCAGCAACACTGAAGCTTTCTTT. The complete variable domain, with remaining parts taken from reference TRBV28 and TRBJ1-1, reads DVKVTQSSRYLVKRTGEKVFLECVQDMDHENMFWYRQDPGLGLRLIYFSYDVKMKEKGDIPEGYSVSREKKERFSLILESASTNQTSMYLCASSLVGSNTEAFFGQGTRLTVV.